One T cell receptor (beta chain) is described in this entry. As yet, its antigen is unknown. This entry is derived from a study of Ad26.COV2.S vaccination and SARS-CoV-2 variants. Study as a whole: Once or twice, 56 days apart, Ad26.COV2.S was delivered intramuscularly. Study-wide points: Reportedly, after vaccination the spike-specific CD8+ and CD4+ T cell responses displayed substantial breadth. Placebo and vaccine recipients had non-spike TCR breadth that was similar.

Sample treatment: over 15 received Ad26.COV2.S at low or high dose, single or two shots; about 5 received placebo; per-sample allocation not given. Samples came from day 63 after the first vaccine or placebo injection. This vaccine is an Ad26 vector that expresses the Wuhan-strain SARS-CoV-2 spike. Only in-frame clones appear in the TCRdb table, and some are missing; sequencing was by immunoSEQ multiplex PCR. The repertoire holds roughly 510,000 clones, with roughly 85% as singletons. V lost 0 bases and J lost 5, with 8 bases in between. The CDR3 has 14 amino acids. Per germline, CDR1 SGHRS and CDR2 YFSETQ.

Here the sequenced sample was peripheral blood, taken in a trial of Ad26.COV2.S vaccine versus placebo. The chain carries TRBV5-1 and TRBJ1-4; D remains ambiguous. This receptor was obtained from a person between 18 and 65 years old who received the Ad26.COV2.S COVID-19 vaccine or a placebo. The CDR3 nucleotides read TGCGCCAGCAGCTTGGTGGCTGGGAATGAAAAACTGTTTTTT. It encodes CASSLVAGNEKLFF.